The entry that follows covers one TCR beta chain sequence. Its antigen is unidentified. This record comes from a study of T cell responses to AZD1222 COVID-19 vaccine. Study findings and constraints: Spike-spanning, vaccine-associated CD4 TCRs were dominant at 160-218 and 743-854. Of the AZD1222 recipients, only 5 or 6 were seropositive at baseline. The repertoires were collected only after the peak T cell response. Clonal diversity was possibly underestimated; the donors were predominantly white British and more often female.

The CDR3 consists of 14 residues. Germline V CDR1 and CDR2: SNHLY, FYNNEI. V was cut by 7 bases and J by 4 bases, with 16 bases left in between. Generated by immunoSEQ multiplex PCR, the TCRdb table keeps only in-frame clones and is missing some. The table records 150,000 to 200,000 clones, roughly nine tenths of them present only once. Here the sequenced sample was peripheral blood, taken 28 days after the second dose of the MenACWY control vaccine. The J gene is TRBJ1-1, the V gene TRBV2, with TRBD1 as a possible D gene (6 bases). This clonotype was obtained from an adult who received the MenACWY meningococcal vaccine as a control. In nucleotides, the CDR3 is TGTGCCAGCACCCCGGGCAGGGGCATCACTGAAGCTTTCTTT. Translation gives CASTPGRGITEAFF.